This entry features one T cell receptor (beta chain) sequence. CDR1 and CDR2 from the germline V gene are SGHTS and YDEGEE. V shed 3 bases and J 1 base; nucleotides not matched to a gene: 8. There are 16 residues in the CDR3. The data derive from a study of T cell changes during pregnancy in multiple sclerosis. The data were produced by immunoSEQ multiplex PCR, yet TCRdb's version contains in-frame clones alone and is incomplete. The table records around 75,000 clones, roughly 90% of them present only once. The V gene is TRBV5-8, the J gene TRBJ2-7; TRBD1 matches at 9 bases. This clonotype originated in a female donor in good health, enrolled as a control in a pregnancy study. The starting material was peripheral blood, obtained in the first trimester of pregnancy. CDR3 bases: TGTGCCAGCAGCTCATACCGGGACAGGGCATCCTACGAGCAGTACTTC. It specifies CASSSYRDRASYEQYF.